These 14 T cell receptor beta chains originate from one sample sequenced in a study of regulatory T cells in long-lasting Graves disease. TCR beta libraries were built with iRepertoire HTBI primers and Arm-PCR of CDR3 regions. From the multiplex PCR reads, TCRdb called clonotypes with MiXCR, one entry per CDR3 protein. The profile shows 550,000 to 650,000 distinct CDR3 sequences, 15% to 20% of them singletons. The time point was: newly diagnosed GD, antithyroid drugs for less than 3 months. The TCR library was prepared using RNA isolated from PBMCs. This sample also appeared in a second study, on T cells in Graves' hyperthyroidism and ophthalmopathy.

Sequencing was performed on peripheral blood mononuclear cells (PBMCs), taken at new diagnosis, from a patient treated with antithyroid drugs. The receptors shown here come from a man between 18 and 29 years old with Graves disease.

This clonotype was found many times. This chain connects TRBV28 to TRBJ1-5; D gene uncertain. V lost 4 bases, J lost 5 bases, and 9 bases lay in between. Per germline, CDR1 MDHEN and CDR2 SYDVKM. The CDR3 is made up of 13 amino acids. CDR3 bases: TGTGCCAGCAGTTACCATCGCGATCAGCCCCAGCATTTT. Encoded protein: CASSYHRDQPQHF.

This rearrangement joins TRBV29-1 to TRBJ2-1; 14 bases fit TRBD2. This CDR3 contains 16 residues. The V gene end was trimmed by 7 bases and the J gene end by 2 bases; junction bases not matched to a gene: 7. In germline, CDR1 is SQVTM, CDR2 ANQGSEA. This CDR3 reads CSASGTSGSAYNEQFF. In DNA, the CDR3 is TGCAGCGCCTCCGGGACTAGCGGGAGTGCCTACAATGAGCAGTTCTTC.

This clonotype was picked up many times. The chain is built from TRBV7-2 and TRBJ2-1; perhaps TRBD2 as D (5 bases). CDR1 and CDR2 (germline): SGHTA, FQGNSA. V shed 5 bases and J shed 8 bases, with 16 bases lying between them. The CDR3 consists of 14 residues. The CDR3: CASSPPTSGYEQFF. The CDR3 DNA follows: TGTGCCAGCAGCCCCCCTACCTCGGGGTATGAGCAGTTCTTC.

This clonotype was seen at least ten times. The chain combines TRBV20-1 with TRBJ2-5; D is unclear. Germline CDR1 is DFQATT and CDR2 is SNEGSKA (reference sequence). The CDR3 consists of 11 residues. Trimming removed 2 bases from V and 4 bases from J, with 5 bases in between. DNA of the CDR3: TGCAGTGCTAGACAAGGAGAGACCCAGTACTTC. Translation: CSARQGETQYF.

This clonotype was observed at least ten times. The chain combines TRBV2 with TRBJ1-2, with no clear D. CDR3 length: 15 residues. V lost 0 bases and J lost 7, with 15 bases in between. Germline V gene sequence: CDR1 SNHLY, CDR2 FYNNEI. The CDR3, as DNA: TGTGCCAGCAGTGAAGCGCCGACCCCGGGAGGTGGCTACACCTTC. Its protein is CASSEAPTPGGGYTF.

The table lists this clonotype with a few counts. The chain carries TRBV11-2 and TRBJ1-4, with D perhaps matching TRBD1 (5 bases). V gave up 3 bases and J gave up 11 bases, with 10 bases separating them. Germline loops: CDR1 SGHAT, CDR2 FQNNGV. This CDR3 contains 12 residues. The CDR3 DNA is TGTGCCAGCAGCTTCCCGGGGGGGAAACTGTTTTTT. Translation: CASSFPGGKLFF.

This clonotype was counted many times. The CDR3 loop reads CASSLVRPDTQYF. The CDR3 DNA is TGTGCCAGCAGCTTAGTCCGCCCAGATACGCAGTATTTT. The chain carries TRBV7-9 and TRBJ2-3; no firm D call. Germline CDR1 and CDR2: SEHNR and FQNEAQ (reference sequence). V was cut by 1 base and J by 4 bases, with 6 bases left in between. This CDR3 spans 13 amino acids.

This clonotype was seen a handful of times. The genes are TRBV20-1 and TRBJ2-3, with TRBD1 matching 7 bases. CDR3 length equals 11 residues. The V and J ends lost 4 bases and 5 bases, in that order; junction bases with no gene match: 0. Germline V gives CDR1 DFQATT, CDR2 SNEGSKA (reference sequence). The CDR3 loop reads CSANRGDTQYF. CDR3 nucleotides: TGCAGTGCTAACAGGGGAGATACGCAGTATTTT.

In its sample, this clonotype was seen a few times. The chain is built from TRBV5-1 and TRBJ2-2; the D gene is possibly TRBD2 (5 bases). V dropped 0 bases and J dropped 6 bases, with 12 bases sitting between them. The length of the CDR3 is 15 residues. The germline V gene has CDR1 SGHRS and CDR2 YFSETQ. CDR3 nucleotide sequence: TGCGCCAGCAGCTTGGATGCGACTAAATCCGGGGAGCTGTTTTTT. Translation: CASSLDATKSGELFF.

This clonotype was recorded many times. This chain links TRBV20-1 with TRBJ2-3; D is uncertain. The CDR3 contains 16 residues. V was clipped by 3 bases and J by 6 bases, with 22 bases between them. Germline CDR1 reads DFQATT; CDR2 reads SNEGSKA (reference sequence). CDR3: CSARVVSDPNGDTQYF. The CDR3 coding sequence is TGCAGTGCTAGGGTAGTGTCCGATCCTAACGGGGATACGCAGTATTTT.

This clonotype has only a few counts. V and J are TRBV9 and TRBJ2-3, with D hard to call. The CDR3 has 16 residues. Trimming cost V 4 bases and J 0 bases, with 15 bases left between them. CDR1 is SGDLS and CDR2 is YYNGEE in the germline V gene. CDR3 residues: CASSLTGPSSTDTQYF. The CDR3 nucleotides are TGTGCCAGCAGCCTGACCGGTCCCTCTAGCACAGATACGCAGTATTTT.

The CDR3 is CASSPRTESGYTF. CDR3 coding DNA: TGTGCCAGCAGCCCCCGGACAGAATCTGGCTACACCTTC. V gene TRBV7-8 combines with J gene TRBJ1-2, with D possibly TRBD1 on 6 matching bases. Trimming removed 5 bases at V and 7 bases at J, with 14 bases between. This CDR3 is built from 13 residues. Per the germline V gene, CDR1 is SGHVS and CDR2 is FQNEAQ.

The chain couples TRBV2 to TRBJ1-2, with D possibly matching TRBD1 (6 bases). The germline V gene encodes CDR1 SNHLY and CDR2 FYNNEI. Trimming removed 6 bases from V and 7 bases from J, with 18 bases in between. This CDR3 contains 14 residues. The CDR3: CASRDRTGYGGYTF. The DNA of the CDR3 is TGTGCCAGCAGGGATAGAACAGGGTACGGTGGCTACACCTTC.

The CDR3, as DNA: TGTGCCAGCAAGATAGCCGAAAAACTGTTTTTT. Amino acids: CASKIAEKLFF. This rearrangement joins TRBV6-2 or TRBV6-3 to TRBJ1-4; D call uncertain. CDR1 and CDR2 from the germline V gene are MNHEY and SVGEGT. V lost 7 bases and J lost 8, with 8 bases in between. CDR3 length: 11 amino acids.